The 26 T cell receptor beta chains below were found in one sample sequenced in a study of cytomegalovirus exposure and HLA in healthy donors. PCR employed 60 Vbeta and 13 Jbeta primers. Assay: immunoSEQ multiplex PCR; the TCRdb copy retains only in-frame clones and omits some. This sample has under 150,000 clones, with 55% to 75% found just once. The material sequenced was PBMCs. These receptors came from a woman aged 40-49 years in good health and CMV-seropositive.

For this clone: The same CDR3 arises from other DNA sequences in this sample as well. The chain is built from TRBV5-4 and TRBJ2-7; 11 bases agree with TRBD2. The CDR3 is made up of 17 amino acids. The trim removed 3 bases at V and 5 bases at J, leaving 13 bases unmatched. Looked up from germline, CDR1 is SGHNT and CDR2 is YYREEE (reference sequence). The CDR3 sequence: CASSSWTSGRRANEQYF. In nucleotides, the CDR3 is TGTGCCAGCAGCTCCTGGACTAGCGGGCGGAGGGCCAACGAGCAGTACTTC.

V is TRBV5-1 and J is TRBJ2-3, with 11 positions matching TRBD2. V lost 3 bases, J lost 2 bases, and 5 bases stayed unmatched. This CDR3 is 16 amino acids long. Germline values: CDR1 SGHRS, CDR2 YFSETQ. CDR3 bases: TGCGCCAGCAGCTGGGGGACTAGCGGCTTCACAGATACGCAGTATTTT. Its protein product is CASSWGTSGFTDTQYF.

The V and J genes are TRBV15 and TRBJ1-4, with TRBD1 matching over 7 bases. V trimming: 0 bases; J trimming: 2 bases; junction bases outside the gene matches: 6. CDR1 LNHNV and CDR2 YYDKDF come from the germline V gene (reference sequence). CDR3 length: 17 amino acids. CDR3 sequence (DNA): TGTGCCACCAGCAGAGACGCTACAGGGGCGACTAATGAAAAACTGTTTTTT. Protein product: CATSRDATGATNEKLFF.

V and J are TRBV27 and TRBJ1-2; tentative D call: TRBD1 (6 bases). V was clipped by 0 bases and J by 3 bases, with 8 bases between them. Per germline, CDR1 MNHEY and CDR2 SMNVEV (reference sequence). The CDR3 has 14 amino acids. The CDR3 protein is CASSLSGTYYGYTF. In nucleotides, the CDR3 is TGTGCCAGCAGTTTATCAGGGACATACTATGGCTACACCTTC.

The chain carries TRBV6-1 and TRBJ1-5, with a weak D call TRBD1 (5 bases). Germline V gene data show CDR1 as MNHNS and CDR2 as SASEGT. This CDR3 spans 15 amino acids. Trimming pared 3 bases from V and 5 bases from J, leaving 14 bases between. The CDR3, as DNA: TGTGCCAGCAGTGAGACAGCGCCCTCCGATCAGCCCCAGCATTTT. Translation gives CASSETAPSDQPQHF.

The CDR3 DNA reads TGTGCCAGCAGCCTCAGGGGACTAGCGGGAGTTGGCACAGATACGCAGTATTTT. Translating gives CASSLRGLAGVGTDTQYF. The V gene is TRBV7-3, the J gene TRBJ2-3; 14 bases are a match to TRBD2. The length of the CDR3 is 18 residues. The V and J ends lost 5 bases and 1 base, in that order; junction bases with no gene match: 8. Germline-derived CDR1 and CDR2 are SGHTA and FQGTGA.

DNA for the CDR3: TGCGCCAGCACCCCTAGCGGCCGCCCCCCTAGCACAGATACGCAGTATTTT. Protein sequence: CASTPSGRPPSTDTQYF. The chain combines TRBV4-1 with TRBJ2-3; 7 nucleotides agree with TRBD2. Germline CDR1 reads MGHRA; CDR2 reads YSYEKL. The CDR3 is 17 amino acids. V lost 7 bases to trimming and J lost 0 bases; unmatched junction nucleotides: 13.

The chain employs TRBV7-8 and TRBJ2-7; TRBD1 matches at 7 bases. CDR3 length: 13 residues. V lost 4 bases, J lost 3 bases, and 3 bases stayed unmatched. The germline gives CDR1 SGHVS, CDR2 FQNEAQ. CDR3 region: CASSWAGGYEQYF. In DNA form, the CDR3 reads TGTGCCAGCAGCTGGGCAGGGGGCTACGAGCAGTACTTC.

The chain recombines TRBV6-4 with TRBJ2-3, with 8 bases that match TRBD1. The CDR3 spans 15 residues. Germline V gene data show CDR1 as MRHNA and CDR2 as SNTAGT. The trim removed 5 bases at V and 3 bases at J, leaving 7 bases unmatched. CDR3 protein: CASSNGQGATDTQYF. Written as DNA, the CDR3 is TGTGCCAGCAGTAACGGACAGGGTGCGACAGATACGCAGTATTTT.

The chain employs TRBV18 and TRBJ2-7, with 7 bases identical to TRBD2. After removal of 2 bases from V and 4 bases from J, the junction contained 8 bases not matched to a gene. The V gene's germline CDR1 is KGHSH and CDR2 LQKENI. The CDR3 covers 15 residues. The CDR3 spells CASSPSAGAGYEQYF. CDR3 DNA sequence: TGTGCCAGCTCACCATCTGCGGGAGCAGGTTACGAGCAGTACTTC.

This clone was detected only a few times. The CDR3, as DNA: TGTGCCAGCGCCCAGGTCCCCGTGGATGGCTACACCTTC. Its protein is CASAQVPVDGYTF. The rearrangement joins TRBV19 to TRBJ1-2; no clear D. The V and J ends lost 9 bases and 6 bases respectively, with 17 bases between them. Germline CDR1 is LNHDA and CDR2 is SQIVND (reference sequence). This CDR3 is built from 13 residues.

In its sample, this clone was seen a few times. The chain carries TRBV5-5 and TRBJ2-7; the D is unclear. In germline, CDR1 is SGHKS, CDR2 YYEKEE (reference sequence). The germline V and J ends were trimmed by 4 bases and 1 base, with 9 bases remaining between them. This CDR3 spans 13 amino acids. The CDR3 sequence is CASSLGASYEQYF. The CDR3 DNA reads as TGTGCCAGCAGCCTGGGCGCTTCCTACGAGCAGTACTTC.

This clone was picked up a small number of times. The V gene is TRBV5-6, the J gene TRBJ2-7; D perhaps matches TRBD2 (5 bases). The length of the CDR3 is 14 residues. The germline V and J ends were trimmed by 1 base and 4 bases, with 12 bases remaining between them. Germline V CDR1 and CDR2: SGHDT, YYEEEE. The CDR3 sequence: CASSLPQAAYEQYF. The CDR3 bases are TGTGCCAGCAGCTTGCCCCAAGCGGCGTACGAGCAGTACTTC.

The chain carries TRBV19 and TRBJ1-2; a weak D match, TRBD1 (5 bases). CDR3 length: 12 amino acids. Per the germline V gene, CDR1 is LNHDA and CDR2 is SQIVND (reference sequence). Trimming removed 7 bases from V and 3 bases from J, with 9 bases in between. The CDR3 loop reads CASMEGDYGYTF. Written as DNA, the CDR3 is TGTGCCAGTATGGAAGGGGACTATGGCTACACCTTC.

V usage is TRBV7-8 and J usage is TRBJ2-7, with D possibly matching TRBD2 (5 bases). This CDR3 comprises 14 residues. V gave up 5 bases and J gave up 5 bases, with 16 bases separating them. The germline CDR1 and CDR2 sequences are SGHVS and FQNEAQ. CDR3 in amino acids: CASSQLGLSDEQYF. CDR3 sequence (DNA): TGTGCCAGCAGCCAATTAGGACTGTCCGACGAGCAGTACTTC. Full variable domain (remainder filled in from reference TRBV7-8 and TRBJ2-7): GAGVSQSPRYKVAKRGQDVALRCDPISGHVSLFWYQQALGQGPEFLTYFQNEAQLDKSGLPSDRFFAERPEGSVSTLKIQRTQQEDSAVYLCASSQLGLSDEQYFGPGTRLTVT.

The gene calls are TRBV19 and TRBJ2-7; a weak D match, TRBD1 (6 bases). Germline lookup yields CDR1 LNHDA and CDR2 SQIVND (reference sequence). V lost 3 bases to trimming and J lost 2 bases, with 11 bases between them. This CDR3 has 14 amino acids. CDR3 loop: CASSIYEGAYEQYF. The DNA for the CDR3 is TGTGCCAGTAGTATCTATGAGGGGGCCTACGAGCAGTACTTC.

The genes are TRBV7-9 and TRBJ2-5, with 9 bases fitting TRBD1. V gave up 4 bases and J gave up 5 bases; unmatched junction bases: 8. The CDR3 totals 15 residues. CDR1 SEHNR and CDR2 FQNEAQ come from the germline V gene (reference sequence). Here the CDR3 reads CASSYSSGQGETQYF. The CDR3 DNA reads TGTGCCAGCAGCTATAGCTCCGGACAGGGGGAGACCCAGTACTTC.

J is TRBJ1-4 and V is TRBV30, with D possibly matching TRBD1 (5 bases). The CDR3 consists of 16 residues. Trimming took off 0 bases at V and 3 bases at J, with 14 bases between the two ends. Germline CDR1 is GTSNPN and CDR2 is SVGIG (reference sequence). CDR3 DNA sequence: TGTGCCTGGAGTGTAGACAGCAAAGTTTCTAATGAAAAACTGTTTTTT. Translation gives CAWSVDSKVSNEKLFF.

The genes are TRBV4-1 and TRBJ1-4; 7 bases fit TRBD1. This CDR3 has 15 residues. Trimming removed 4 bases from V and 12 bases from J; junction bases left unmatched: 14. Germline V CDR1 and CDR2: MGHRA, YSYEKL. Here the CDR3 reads CASSLAGGREEELFF. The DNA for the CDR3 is TGCGCCAGCAGCCTCGCAGGGGGACGCGAAGAAGAACTGTTTTTT.

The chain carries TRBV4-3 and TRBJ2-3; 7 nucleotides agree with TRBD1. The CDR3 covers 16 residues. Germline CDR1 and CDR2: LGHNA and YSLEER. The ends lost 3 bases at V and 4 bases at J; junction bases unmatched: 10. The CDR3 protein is CASSQRRGGAADTQYF. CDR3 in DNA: TGCGCCAGCAGCCAGAGGAGAGGGGGCGCGGCAGATACGCAGTATTTT.

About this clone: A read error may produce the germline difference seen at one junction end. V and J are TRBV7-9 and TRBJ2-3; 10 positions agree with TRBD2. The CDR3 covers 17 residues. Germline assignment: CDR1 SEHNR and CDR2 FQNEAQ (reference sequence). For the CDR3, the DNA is TGTTCCAGCAGCTTAGTTGGTAGCGGGAGGACGACAGATACGCAGTATTTT. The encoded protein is CSSSLVGSGRTTDTQYF.

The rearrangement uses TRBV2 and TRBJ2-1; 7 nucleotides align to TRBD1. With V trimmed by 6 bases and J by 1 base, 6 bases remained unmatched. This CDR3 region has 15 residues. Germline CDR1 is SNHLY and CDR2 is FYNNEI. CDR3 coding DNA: TGTGCCAGCAGGCCAGACAGGGAGTCCTACAATGAGCAGTTCTTC. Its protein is CASRPDRESYNEQFF.

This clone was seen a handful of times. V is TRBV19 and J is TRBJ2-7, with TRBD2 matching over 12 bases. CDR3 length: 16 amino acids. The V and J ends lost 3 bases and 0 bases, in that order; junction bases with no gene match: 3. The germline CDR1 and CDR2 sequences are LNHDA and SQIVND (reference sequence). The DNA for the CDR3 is TGTGCCAGTAGTATCACTAGCGGGAGGCACTCCTACGAGCAGTACTTC. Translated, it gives CASSITSGRHSYEQYF.

CDR3 sequence: CASSFSGRGTDTQYF. The DNA for the CDR3 is TGTGCCAGCAGTTTTAGCGGGAGGGGCACAGATACGCAGTATTTT. The chain employs TRBV6-5 and TRBJ2-3, with 11 bases lining up with TRBD2. The CDR3 consists of 15 residues. CDR1 is MNHEY and CDR2 is SVGAGI in the germline V gene. Losses at the gene ends were 4 bases for V and 1 base for J; bases not matched to a gene: 1.

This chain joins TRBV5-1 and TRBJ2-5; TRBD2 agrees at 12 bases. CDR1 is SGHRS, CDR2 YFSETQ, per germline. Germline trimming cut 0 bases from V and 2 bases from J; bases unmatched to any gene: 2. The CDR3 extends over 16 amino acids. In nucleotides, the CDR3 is TGCGCCAGCAGCTTGGCGCTAGCGGGAGGGCAAGAGACCCAGTACTTC. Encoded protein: CASSLALAGGQETQYF.

This CDR3 is CASSYSAGWGQNEQFF. In DNA, the CDR3 is TGTGCCAGCAGTTACTCGGCAGGGTGGGGGCAAAATGAGCAGTTCTTC. This chain joins TRBV6-5 and TRBJ2-1; weak D call: TRBD1 (6 bases). V shed 0 bases and J shed 7 bases, with 16 bases lying between them. The CDR3 sequence is 16 residues long. The V gene's germline CDR1 is MNHEY and CDR2 SVGAGI.